The 18 T cell receptor beta chains given below trace back to one sample, sequenced in a study of T cells after yellow fever vaccination. Each CDR3 protein gets one entry after TCRdb re-called the 5' RACE reads with MiXCR. The table records under 550,000 distinct CDR3 sequences, just over 20% of them present only once. Sequencing used PBMCs, obtained more than 20 days after the first yellow fever vaccination. The receptors derive from a man younger than 30 who received the YFV17D yellow fever vaccine.

About this clonotype: It is likely a read error, because the conserved phenylalanine at the end of the CDR3 is missing. V gene TRBV7-9 combines with J gene TRBJ1-1; D might be TRBD1 (6 bases). V was cut by 5 bases and J by 6 bases, with 16 bases left in between. The V gene's germline CDR1 is SEHNR and CDR2 FQNEAQ (reference sequence). The CDR3 is made up of 14 amino acids. The DNA for the CDR3 is TGTGCCAGCAGCGTCGCGGGGGGCGCCTCTGAAGCTTTCTCT. This translates into CASSVAGGASEAFS.

This clonotype was seen only a few times. This chain connects TRBV5-1 to TRBJ2-3, with TRBD2 identical over 10 bases. Germline V gene data show CDR1 as SGHRS and CDR2 as YFSETQ. The V and J ends lost 5 bases and 1 base, in that order; junction bases with no gene match: 4. This CDR3 is 15 amino acids long. Here the CDR3 reads CASRSTSGGTDTQYF. As DNA, the CDR3 is TGCGCCAGCAGGTCAACTAGCGGGGGCACAGATACGCAGTATTTT.

The CDR3 reads CASRVTGLGTQYF. The CDR3 DNA reads TGTGCCAGCAGAGTAACGGGGCTTGGTACGCAGTATTTT. The gene calls are TRBV6-1 and TRBJ2-3; D tentatively reads TRBD1 or TRBD2 (5 bases each). Germline V gene sequence: CDR1 MNHNS, CDR2 SASEGT. CDR3 length equals 13 residues. Trimming removed 6 bases from V and 8 bases from J, with 15 bases in between.

The chain combines TRBV10-3 with TRBJ2-7; D could derive from TRBD1 or TRBD2 (6 bases each). Between the trimmed V and J ends, which lost 10 bases and 1 base, there was a span of 14 bases. CDR1 is ENHRY, CDR2 SYGVKD, per germline. The CDR3 consists of 13 residues. The CDR3 nucleotides read TGTGCCACGGGGGTGGGGGCGTCCTACGAGCAGTACTTC. Its protein is CATGVGASYEQYF.

The chain is built from TRBV15 and TRBJ1-1; D may be TRBD1 (5 bases). Germline V gives CDR1 LNHNV, CDR2 YYDKDF (reference sequence). The V gene lost 3 bases and the J gene lost 3 bases, with 14 bases spanning the gap. There are 15 residues in the CDR3. CDR3 in amino acids: CATSSPRGGDTEAFF. The CDR3, as DNA: TGTGCCACCAGCAGCCCCCGCGGGGGAGACACTGAAGCTTTCTTT. The full variable domain, in which reference TRBV15 and TRBJ1-1 provide the parts outside the CDR3, is DAMVIQNPRYQVTQFGKPVTLSCSQTLNHNVMYWYQQKSSQAPKLLFHYYDKDFNNEADTPDNFQSRRPNTSFCFLDIRSPGLGDTAMYLCATSSPRGGDTEAFFGQGTRLTVV.

V and J are TRBV29-1 and TRBJ2-7, with TRBD1 as a possible D gene (5 bases). Germline V lookup: CDR1 SQVTM, CDR2 ANQGSEA. V lost 6 bases and J 3 bases, leaving 12 bases between the germline ends. The CDR3 has 12 amino acids. For the CDR3, the DNA is TGCAGCGTCGGACAAGGGATCTACGAGCAGTACTTC. Translating it yields CSVGQGIYEQYF.

This clonotype was observed a few times. The chain combines TRBV20-1 with TRBJ1-2, with TRBD1 matching 7 bases. Trimming cost V 1 base and J 8 bases; bases outside gene matches: 13. The V gene's germline CDR1 is DFQATT and CDR2 SNEGSKA (reference sequence). The CDR3 has 15 amino acids. CDR3 in amino acids: CSARADTRGLGGYTF. CDR3 sequence (DNA): TGCAGTGCTAGAGCCGATACTAGGGGGCTGGGAGGCTACACCTTC.

This chain connects TRBV7-2 to TRBJ2-7; D uncertain. V was clipped by 2 bases and J by 2 bases, with 10 bases between them. The CDR3 is 14 residues long. In germline, CDR1 is SGHTA, CDR2 FQGNSA. CDR3 region: CASSLQAGTYEQYF. The CDR3 coding sequence is TGTGCCAGCAGCTTACAAGCCGGCACCTACGAGCAGTACTTC.

The table lists this clonotype with a few counts. This chain uses TRBV6-2 or TRBV6-3 with TRBJ1-5, with D tentatively TRBD1 (5 bases). V shed 10 bases and J shed 9 bases, with 19 bases lying between them. The CDR3 runs 13 residues. Germline V gene sequence: CDR1 MNHEY, CDR2 SVGEGT. CDR3 DNA: TGTGCCACCCAAGGGGACTCTTCGTCGCCCCAGCATTTT. It translates to CATQGDSSSPQHF.

The chain combines TRBV28 with TRBJ2-7; D possibly corresponds to TRBD2 (7 bases). Trimming left V 4 bases short and J 4 bases short, with 14 bases between. Per the germline V gene, CDR1 is MDHEN and CDR2 is SYDVKM. CDR3 size: 14 residues. The chain's CDR3 is CASSSLGGRYEQYV. In nucleotides, the CDR3 is TGTGCCAGCAGTTCACTCGGGGGGCGTTACGAGCAGTACGTC.

The chain carries TRBV7-2 and TRBJ2-2; 10 bases line up with TRBD1. The length of the CDR3 is 17 residues. J gave up 4 bases and V 4 bases, and 9 bases lay outside the gene matches. Germline V gives CDR1 SGHTA, CDR2 FQGNSA. This chain's CDR3 is CASSSNRDRGGTGELFF. CDR3 coding DNA: TGTGCCAGCAGCTCCAATCGGGACAGGGGAGGCACCGGGGAGCTGTTTTTT. The whole variable domain, filled in from reference TRBV7-2 and TRBJ2-2, reads GAGVSQSPSNKVTEKGKDVELRCDPISGHTALYWYRQSLGQGLEFLIYFQGNSAPDKSGLPSDRFSAERTGGSVSTLTIQRTQQEDSAVYLCASSSNRDRGGTGELFFGEGSRLTVL.

This clonotype was seen a few times. CDR3 nucleotide sequence: TGTGCCAGCCATTCCTCAGTCTCCTACGAGCAGTACTTC. This encodes CASHSSVSYEQYF. The chain carries TRBV6-6 and TRBJ2-7; D unclear. V lost 8 bases, J lost 0 bases, and 11 bases lay in between. CDR3 length equals 13 residues. Per germline, CDR1 MNHNY and CDR2 SVGAGI (reference sequence).

This clonotype was detected only a few times. V is TRBV6-5 and J is TRBJ2-1, with 7 bases matching TRBD2. This CDR3 has 15 amino acids. Germline assignment: CDR1 MNHEY and CDR2 SVGAGI. Trimming cost V 4 bases and J 7 bases; bases outside gene matches: 10. CDR3: CASSFWSGAPNEQFF. The DNA for the CDR3 is TGTGCCAGCAGTTTTTGGAGCGGGGCACCAAATGAGCAGTTCTTC.

This clonotype was counted between two and nine times. The rearrangement uses TRBV15 and TRBJ2-2; TRBD2 is a possible D gene (5 bases). The CDR3 totals 16 residues. V lost 1 base and J 2 bases, leaving 11 bases between the germline ends. The germline CDR1 and CDR2 sequences are LNHNV and YYDKDF (reference sequence). The CDR3 DNA is TGTGCCACCAGCAGAGGAGGGTCATACAACACCGGGGAGCTGTTTTTT. Translating gives CATSRGGSYNTGELFF.

The rearrangement uses TRBV11-2 and TRBJ2-7, with TRBD2 matching 8 bases. Germline CDR1 and CDR2: SGHAT and FQNNGV. V lost 5 bases, J lost 2 bases, and 11 bases stayed unmatched. CDR3 length: 16 residues. The chain's CDR3 is CASSPAGGEWTYEQYV. The CDR3, as DNA: TGTGCCAGCAGCCCCGCGGGGGGAGAGTGGACCTACGAGCAGTACGTC.

The chain is built from TRBV12-3 or TRBV12-4 and TRBJ1-1; D gene ambiguous. This CDR3 is 13 amino acids long. Trimming removed 3 bases at V and 0 bases at J, with 5 bases between. The CDR3 DNA reads TGTGCCAGCAGTTTCGAAATGAACACTGAAGCTTTCTTT. Encoded protein: CASSFEMNTEAFF.

The chain is built from TRBV5-1 and TRBJ2-7; possibly TRBD2 for D (5 bases). V lost 2 bases and J 2 bases, leaving 17 bases between the germline ends. The CDR3 is made up of 16 amino acids. Germline V CDR1 and CDR2: SGHRS, YFSETQ. CDR3 region: CASSFGSGSVPYEQYF. In DNA form, the CDR3 reads TGCGCCAGCAGCTTTGGGAGCGGCTCAGTTCCCTACGAGCAGTACTTC.

V is TRBV20-1 and J is TRBJ2-5, with 8 bases identical to TRBD1. The V gene's germline CDR1 is DFQATT and CDR2 SNEGSKA (reference sequence). The CDR3 sequence is 14 residues long. The trim removed 5 bases at V and 3 bases at J, leaving 8 bases unmatched. The CDR3 loop is CSAPRTGPKETQYF. CDR3 DNA: TGCAGTGCTCCCCGGACAGGGCCGAAAGAGACCCAGTACTTC.